This T cell receptor (beta chain) was captured in a study of blood T cell repertoires in COVID-19. Turning to the study itself: From the United States, Italy and Spain came samples of acute and convalescent COVID-19. From T cells, B-cell-depleted T cells, or PBMCs came the material, which was cDNA or gDNA.

Germline CDR1 and CDR2: LGHNA and YSLEER. The germline V and J ends were trimmed by 0 bases and 1 base, with 18 bases remaining between them. The CDR3 is 18 residues long. Per the authors' pipeline: Amplifying reference gene primers gave estimates of nucleated cell counts. This table comes from immunoSEQ multiplex PCR, and its TCRdb copy is limited to in-frame clones, with some not included. The V and J calls and clone size come from that table; D and trimming were worked out from the DNA. The sample consists of some 220,000 clones, around 84% of them appearing once. Sequenced: peripheral blood. V gene TRBV4-3 combines with J gene TRBJ1-1; D might be TRBD1 (5 bases). The TCR sequence derives from a man over 45 with active or convalescent COVID-19. The CDR3 loop reads CASSQDRGHLQKNTEAFF. For the CDR3, the DNA is TGCGCCAGCAGCCAAGATAGAGGACACCTCCAGAAGAACACTGAAGCTTTCTTT.